This T cell receptor (beta chain) comes out of a study of blood T cell repertoires in COVID-19 (dated by TCRdb to 2020 to 2021). Some background on the complete study: Collaborator samples came from the United States, Italy and Spain and covered acute and convalescent phases of COVID-19. Samples came from the ongoing ImmuneRACE study (first 160 participants) plus 1,254 subjects from 6 global collaborators. The material from the prospective study consisted of cDNA or gDNA derived from T cells, B-cell-depleted T cells, or PBMCs. The sample metadata nearly always contained a de-identified subject ID, COVID-19 status, age in years and sex. Deeply sampled blood TCRbeta repertoires from subjects exposed to, actively infected with, or recovered from COVID-19 were included in the dataset. Where HLA class I and class II types were available, the types were taken from metadata supplied by the sample provider, not from assay-based typing. The repertoires were made available in a free public database intended to serve as a resource for research on the immune response to SARS-CoV-2. Broader findings and caveats from the paper: The amount of clinical and demographic metadata varied by source and participant and was provided uncurated.

Each collaborating institution followed its own protocols to collect whole blood in K2EDTA tubes. Collaborator samples were shipped for TCRbeta analysis as frozen whole blood, isolated PBMCs, or DNA extracted from either sample type. As regards this clone: Its antigen remains undetermined. No base-level quality is on record; no much larger clone is a single base apart.

TCRbeta CDR3 regions were amplified from genomic DNA by means of the immunoSEQ Assay, a bias-controlled multiplex PCR. Regarding the original processing steps: Nucleated cell counts per sample were estimated from amplification of reference gene primers within the assay. To quantify the absolute abundance of each unique TCRbeta CDR3 rearrangement, sequence reads were collapsed and filtered. For each sample, productive Simpson clonality was calculated as the square root of Simpson's diversity index over productive rearrangements. Drawn from immuneACCESS, this table holds only the in-frame rearrangements with V and J called that TCRdb kept. Clones are partly lost; checked studies trace under half to an unresolved V gene and leave the rest unexplained. D and trimming come from the DNA, and the V and J calls and clone size come from that table. The sample table contains fewer than 200,000 clones; only one count was recorded for about 80% of them. Clones ranked in the top ten supply 6.5% of the sample.

CDR1 and CDR2 are read off the germline V gene as KGHSH and LQKENI. The CDR3 measures 14 amino acids from cysteine to phenylalanine. Only CDR3 DNA remains: 42 bases, in frame from the first base. Trimming leaves V shorter by 4 bases and J shorter by 6 bases, with the junction holding 3 bases beyond the gene matches. Sequences were obtained from peripheral blood. The sequence links TRBV18 to TRBJ1-4; TRBD1 matches 9 bases in the middle. The TCR originated in a man aged 65 to 79 with active or convalescent COVID-19. Here is the DNA: TGTGCCAGCTCACAACGACAGGGGGATGAAAAACTGTTTTTT. Its translation is CASSQRQGDEKLFF.